This TCR beta chain is drawn from a study of blood T cell repertoires in COVID-19. Study summary: Collection of acute and convalescent COVID-19 samples took place in the United States, Italy and Spain.

This clone was seen more than once but under ten times. Some clones are missing from TCRdb's copy, which holds only in-frame ones; the method was immunoSEQ multiplex PCR. The sample has roughly 180,000 clones; 83% are singletons. The V gene's germline CDR1 is SGHAT and CDR2 FQNNGV. The CDR3 sequence is 16 residues long. Deletions cut 1 base from V and 3 bases from J, with 15 bases between. The chain combines TRBV11-2 with TRBJ1-1, with D possibly being TRBD1 (5 bases). The sample was PBMCs or T cells enriched from blood (not recorded which). The receptor's source is a woman between 50 and 59 years old who had recovered from COVID-19. The CDR3 nucleotides read TGTGCCAGCAGCTTAGCAAGGACAAGTGGAGACACTGAAGCTTTCTTT. Translating gives CASSLARTSGDTEAFF.